These T cell receptor beta chains were read from a single sample in a study of T cell responses to AZD1222 COVID-19 vaccine. Using immunoSEQ multiplex PCR, the repertoire was profiled, and TCRdb retains in-frame clones only, with some absent. The table shows some 130,000 clones, with about 93% occurring only once. Sequenced material: peripheral blood, taken 28 days after the second AZD1222 dose. All receptors come from an adult who received the AZD1222 COVID-19 vaccine. Each CDR3 is given with its conserved first and last residue. Each record gives: CDR3 length, V gene, J gene, CDR3 protein.

cdr3_length: 15; v_call: TRBV9; j_call: TRBJ2-2; cdr3_aa: CASSERGGNTGELFF
cdr3_length: 14; v_call: TRBV4-1; j_call: TRBJ1-2; cdr3_aa: CASSQAGRNYGYTF
cdr3_length: 12; v_call: TRBV28; j_call: TRBJ2-7; cdr3_aa: CASSPPGYEQYF
cdr3_length: 11; v_call: TRBV21-1; j_call: TRBJ1-4; cdr3_aa: CASSKAEKLFF
cdr3_length: 13; v_call: TRBV10-3; j_call: TRBJ1-1; cdr3_aa: CAISGEVNTEAFF
cdr3_length: 15; v_call: TRBV11-2; j_call: TRBJ2-3; cdr3_aa: CASSLGGGVTDTQYF
cdr3_length: 14; v_call: TRBV28; j_call: TRBJ1-2; cdr3_aa: CACQPGTPDLGYTF
cdr3_length: 17; v_call: TRBV5-6; j_call: TRBJ2-7; cdr3_aa: CASSSTTLPPTGYEQYF
cdr3_length: 17; v_call: TRBV11-2; j_call: TRBJ1-2; cdr3_aa: CASSFFPRSGWDYGYTF
cdr3_length: 15; v_call: TRBV5-1; j_call: TRBJ2-3; cdr3_aa: CASSFGEPSTDTQYF
cdr3_length: 13; v_call: TRBV29-1; j_call: TRBJ1-2; cdr3_aa: CSVERQPNLGYTF
cdr3_length: 13; v_call: TRBV30; j_call: TRBJ1-6; cdr3_aa: CAWSVGGNSPLHF
cdr3_length: 15; v_call: TRBV5-1; j_call: TRBJ2-7; cdr3_aa: CASSLAWTRSYEQYF
cdr3_length: 16; v_call: TRBV7-8; j_call: TRBJ1-2; cdr3_aa: CASIPDRGMYDYGYTF
cdr3_length: 14; v_call: TRBV7-9; j_call: TRBJ2-1; cdr3_aa: CATSGPRGYNEQFF
cdr3_length: 13; v_call: TRBV5-1; j_call: TRBJ1-2; cdr3_aa: CASSLDRYYGYTF
cdr3_length: 17; v_call: TRBV18; j_call: TRBJ1-6; cdr3_aa: CASSPSTDSYYNSPLHF
cdr3_length: 16; v_call: TRBV4-1; j_call: TRBJ1-2; cdr3_aa: CASSQGLGGAVYGYTF